The 18 T cell receptor beta chains below all came from one sample that was sequenced in a study of cytomegalovirus exposure and HLA in healthy donors. The PCR was carried out with 60 Vbeta primers and 13 Jbeta primers. Assay used: immunoSEQ multiplex PCR; TCRdb lists only in-frame clones, some missing. The repertoire includes roughly 200,000 clones, under 9.5% of them detected once, and 1% to 1.5% sits in the top ten. Source material: PBMCs. Every receptor here comes from a woman under 40 in good health and CMV-seropositive.

This rearrangement joins TRBV25-1 to TRBJ2-3; possibly TRBD2 for D (6 bases). This CDR3 has 13 residues. Per germline, CDR1 MGHDK and CDR2 SYGVNS. Trimming stripped 7 bases from V and 6 bases from J, with 14 bases between. CDR3 sequence: CASIGGIADTQYF. The CDR3 DNA sequence: TGTGCCAGCATCGGAGGGATAGCTGATACGCAGTATTTT.

This clone occurred a few times. The rearrangement uses TRBV6-5 and TRBJ1-2; 7 positions agree with TRBD1. Looked up from germline, CDR1 is MNHEY and CDR2 is SVGAGI. J gave up 4 bases and V 8 bases, and 7 bases lay outside the gene matches. This CDR3 has 13 amino acids. The CDR3 bases are TGTGCCAGCGCCAGGGACAGTCTCTATGGCTACACCTTC. This codes for CASARDSLYGYTF.

This clone was picked up a small number of times. The chain links TRBV27 to TRBJ2-5, with 11 bases aligning to TRBD2. CDR1 is MNHEY and CDR2 is SMNVEV in the germline V gene (reference sequence). This CDR3 is 15 amino acids long. The V and J ends lost 5 bases and 4 bases, in that order; junction bases with no gene match: 6. DNA of the CDR3: TGTGCCAGCAGTAACTTAGCGGGGGGGGGAGAGACCCAGTACTTC. The encoded protein is CASSNLAGGGETQYF.

This clone was picked up a small number of times. This chain uses TRBV6-1 with TRBJ2-3; 12 nucleotides line up with TRBD2. Trimming cost V 0 bases and J 5 bases; bases outside gene matches: 6. This CDR3 spans 17 amino acids. Germline-derived CDR1 and CDR2 are MNHNS and SASEGT. CDR3 nucleotide sequence: TGTGCCAGCAGTGAAGCGCCCCCGGGACTAGCGGGAGATACGCAGTATTTT. It is translated as CASSEAPPGLAGDTQYF.

The chain is built from TRBV7-9 and TRBJ2-1; 11 bases are shared with TRBD2. Germline assignment: CDR1 SEHNR and CDR2 FQNEAQ (reference sequence). With 6 bases clipped from V and 6 bases from J, the junction kept 7 bases outside the gene matches. CDR3 length: 15 amino acids. CDR3 in amino acids: CASSYLTSGSNEQFF. DNA of the CDR3: TGTGCCAGCAGTTACCTAACTAGCGGGAGCAATGAGCAGTTCTTC. The full variable domain, in which reference TRBV7-9 and TRBJ2-1 provide the parts outside the CDR3, is DTGVSQNPRHKITKRGQNVTFRCDPISEHNRLYWYRQTLGQGPEFLTYFQNEAQLEKSRLLSDRFSAERPKGSFSTLEIQRTEQGDSAMYLCASSYLTSGSNEQFFGPGTRLTVL.

V gene TRBV27 combines with J gene TRBJ2-7, with D possibly matching TRBD2 (5 bases). CDR1 is MNHEY, CDR2 SMNVEV, per germline (reference sequence). The V gene lost 5 bases and the J gene lost 4 bases, with 21 bases spanning the gap. The CDR3 extends over 16 amino acids. The CDR3 DNA is TGTGCCAGCAGTCAGGAGGACTGGCCAGACTTATACGAGCAGTACTTC. This gives the protein CASSQEDWPDLYEQYF.

Details on this clone: Other nucleotide sequences in the sample specify the same CDR3. This chain joins TRBV6-1 and TRBJ1-2; no clear D. The V end was cut by 2 bases, the J end by 4 bases, with 8 bases between. Germline V CDR1 and CDR2: MNHNS, SASEGT. The CDR3 is made up of 13 amino acids. The CDR3 nucleotides are TGTGCCAGCAGTGAACGAGGGAGCTATGGCTACACCTTC. Its protein is CASSERGSYGYTF.

The V and J genes are TRBV5-6 and TRBJ2-7; 8 positions match TRBD2. The V and J ends lost 1 base and 0 bases, in that order; junction bases with no gene match: 3. The CDR3 is made up of 15 amino acids. The germline gives CDR1 SGHDT, CDR2 YYEEEE. The chain's CDR3 is CASSLRGGTSYEQYF. CDR3 nucleotides: TGTGCCAGCAGCTTGCGGGGGGGCACCTCCTACGAGCAGTACTTC.

The rearrangement joins TRBV2 to TRBJ2-1; a possible D gene is TRBD2 (6 bases). The CDR3 totals 13 residues. Looked up from germline, CDR1 is SNHLY and CDR2 is FYNNEI. V was trimmed by 6 bases and J by 5 bases, leaving 11 bases between them. Here the CDR3 DNA reads TGTGCCAGCAGGGAGGGGTGGAACAATGAGCAGTTCTTC. Protein product: CASREGWNNEQFF.

This clone was picked up a small number of times. The gene calls are TRBV2 and TRBJ2-7, with a tentative D call TRBD1 (6 bases). The germline V gene encodes CDR1 SNHLY and CDR2 FYNNEI. V shed 6 bases and J shed 1 base, with 16 bases lying between them. The CDR3 length is 15 residues. CDR3 protein: CASRRGTGQSYEQYF. DNA of the CDR3: TGTGCCAGCAGGAGGGGGACCGGGCAATCCTACGAGCAGTACTTC.

In its sample, this clone was seen once. The chain links TRBV27 to TRBJ2-5; D perhaps matches TRBD2 (5 bases). Trimming pared 10 bases from V and 2 bases from J, leaving 23 bases between. In germline, CDR1 is MNHEY, CDR2 SMNVEV (reference sequence). This CDR3 spans 16 amino acids. The CDR3 spells CATNPGSNPVQETQYF. In nucleotides, the CDR3 is TGTGCCACCAATCCTGGGAGTAATCCCGTACAAGAGACCCAGTACTTC.

This clone appeared a few times. The genes are TRBV11-1 and TRBJ2-4, with TRBD1 matching over 7 bases. The CDR3 length is 13 residues. Germline values: CDR1 SGHAT, CDR2 FQDESV (reference sequence). Trimming removed 5 bases from V and 5 bases from J; junction bases left unmatched: 3. The CDR3 DNA reads TGTGCCAGCAGCATAACAGGGGAAAACATTCAGTACTTC. Protein sequence: CASSITGENIQYF.

This clone was recorded a few times. The chain has TRBV7-9 and TRBJ2-4; D is perhaps TRBD1 (6 bases). The CDR3 has 15 residues. V lost 1 base, J lost 7 bases, and 14 bases lay in between. CDR1 is SEHNR and CDR2 is FQNEAQ in the germline V gene (reference sequence). The CDR3 sequence: CASSLDRAGWNIQYF. CDR3 DNA sequence: TGTGCCAGCAGCTTAGACAGGGCCGGGTGGAACATTCAGTACTTC.

The chain carries TRBV2 and TRBJ2-1, with D perhaps matching TRBD2 (6 bases). Germline CDR1 reads SNHLY; CDR2 reads FYNNEI. The CDR3 is made up of 13 amino acids. The V and J ends lost 7 bases and 3 bases respectively, with 10 bases between them. The CDR3 protein is CASMRTIYNEQFF. CDR3 coding DNA: TGTGCCAGCATGAGGACTATCTACAATGAGCAGTTCTTC.

This clone was seen a handful of times. The CDR3 DNA reads as TGTGCCAGCCATTCCACAGGGCGCTCTGGAAACACCATATATTTT. This encodes CASHSTGRSGNTIYF. The chain uses TRBV28 and TRBJ1-3, with D perhaps matching TRBD1 (6 bases). Trimming shortened V by 8 bases and J by 0 bases, and 14 bases separated the two germline ends. Germline CDR1 and CDR2: MDHEN and SYDVKM. The CDR3 totals 15 residues. Using reference TRBV28 and TRBJ1-3 for the parts outside the CDR3, the full variable domain is DVKVTQSSRYLVKRTGEKVFLECVQDMDHENMFWYRQDPGLGLRLIYFSYDVKMKEKGDIPEGYSVSREKKERFSLILESASTNQTSMYLCASHSTGRSGNTIYFGEGSWLTVV.

This clone turned up a few times. This chain uses TRBV11-2 with TRBJ2-7; 8 nucleotides align to TRBD1. Germline CDR1 and CDR2: SGHAT and FQNNGV. This CDR3 spans 14 amino acids. J lost 2 bases, V lost 1 base, and 1 base had no gene match. The CDR3 region has the DNA TGTGCCAGCAGCTTAGGACAGGGGACCTACGAGCAGTACTTC. This gives the protein CASSLGQGTYEQYF.

The rearrangement joins TRBV11-2 to TRBJ2-5; 7 bases fit TRBD1. The assigned J gene may be wrong: the sequence end matches TRBJ2-7 better. CDR3 length equals 12 residues. Germline V gene data show CDR1 as SGHAT and CDR2 as FQNNGV. CDR3 sequence reads: CASSADRAEQYF. The CDR3 DNA sequence: TGTGCCAGCAGCGCAGACAGGGCCGAGCAGTACTTC.

This rearrangement joins TRBV5-1 to TRBJ2-7; perhaps TRBD2 as D (5 bases). This CDR3 comprises 15 residues. CDR1 and CDR2 from the germline V gene are SGHRS and YFSETQ. Trimming took 2 bases from V and 0 from J, leaving 12 bases between them. The CDR3 DNA sequence: TGCGCCAGCAGCTTTTTGCGGGCCCGCTCCTACGAGCAGTACTTC. It is translated as CASSFLRARSYEQYF.